Following are 19 T cell receptor beta chains from one sample sequenced in a study of human T cells and chemical hapten exposure. One entry per CDR3 protein, called by TCRdb with MiXCR from the RACE reads. This repertoire shows around 380,000 distinct CDR3 sequences, around 5% found once; its top ten account for around 2.3%. The time point here: patch test 1, 2 weeks after DPC sensitization. Specified treatment: therapeutic diphenylcyclopropenone sensitization with weekly scalp DPC. The specimen was whole blood, collected in connection with sensitization to the hapten diphenylcyclopropenone (DPC). The source of these receptors is a woman aged 50 to 60 with alopecia areata. Some clones in this sample may be carry-over from other donors' samples.

Ten or more counts support this clonotype. J is TRBJ1-1 and V is TRBV7-9; 7 bases agree with TRBD1. The CDR3 is 12 amino acids. V was pared by 1 base and J by 11 bases, with 4 bases of the junction left unmatched. Germline values: CDR1 SEHNR, CDR2 FQNEAQ (reference sequence). CDR3 DNA: TGTGCCAGCAGCTTAGAGAGGGGGCCGGCTTTCTTT. Translated: CASSLERGPAFF.

This clonotype was found many times. The CDR3 region is CASSLDPGGVYGYTF. DNA of the CDR3: TGTGCCAGCAGCTTAGACCCAGGGGGCGTCTATGGCTACACCTTC. This rearrangement joins TRBV11-2 to TRBJ1-2; TRBD1 agrees at 8 bases. Germline V gene lookup returns CDR1 SGHAT and CDR2 FQNNGV. The length of the CDR3 is 15 residues. The J segment lost 4 bases and the V segment lost 0 bases, leaving 4 bases of the junction unmatched.

The table lists this clonotype with many counts. This chain joins TRBV20-1 and TRBJ1-1, with unresolved D. Germline V gives CDR1 DFQATT, CDR2 SNEGSKA (reference sequence). Trimming cost V 3 bases and J 0 bases, with 17 bases left between them. The CDR3 has 16 residues. As DNA, the CDR3 is TGCAGTGCTAGTGGAGGGCGCGGGTTCATGAACACTGAAGCTTTCTTT. Its protein product is CSASGGRGFMNTEAFF.

V and J are TRBV4-2 and TRBJ1-6; 8 bases map to TRBD1. CDR1 and CDR2 (germline): LGHNA, YNFKEQ. Unmatched junction bases numbered 8, after V lost 0 bases and J lost 10 bases. The CDR3 is 16 amino acids. CDR3 amino acids: CASSQEGQGLGSPLHF. The CDR3, as DNA: TGTGCCAGCAGCCAAGAAGGACAGGGACTGGGATCACCCCTCCACTTT.

The chain joins TRBV3-1 to TRBJ1-5; a weak D match, TRBD1 (5 bases). The V end lost 2 bases, the J end lost 9 bases, and 14 bases lay between the germline ends. The germline V gene has CDR1 LGHDT and CDR2 YNNKEL (reference sequence). The CDR3 loop spans 14 amino acids. The CDR3 DNA sequence: TGTGCCAGCAGCCAAACGGGGCGGACGTGGCCCCAGCATTTT. Its translation is CASSQTGRTWPQHF.

This clonotype was seen a handful of times. The genes are TRBV7-9 and TRBJ2-3; 8 bases are shared with TRBD2. The ends lost 6 bases at V and 4 bases at J; junction bases unmatched: 18. CDR1 is SEHNR and CDR2 is FQNEAQ in the germline V gene (reference sequence). The CDR3 has 18 amino acids. CDR3 residues: CASSHTPGRAIFSDTQYF. CDR3 nucleotide sequence: TGTGCCAGCAGTCATACCCCCGGGAGGGCCATTTTTTCAGATACGCAGTATTTT.

This clonotype has ten or more counts. The chain recombines TRBV13 with TRBJ1-4, with D possibly TRBD1 on 5 matching bases. Trimming removed 0 bases at V and 7 bases at J, with 12 bases between. CDR1 and CDR2 (germline): PRHDT, FYEKMQ (reference sequence). The CDR3 is made up of 15 amino acids. CDR3 in DNA: TGTGCCAGCAGCTTAGGCCGTGGAAGGGGTGAAAAACTGTTTTTT. Protein: CASSLGRGRGEKLFF.

This chain connects TRBV4-1 to TRBJ1-3; the D gene is possibly TRBD1 (6 bases). Germline V gene data show CDR1 as MGHRA and CDR2 as YSYEKL. The CDR3 is 16 residues long. V lost 4 bases to trimming and J lost 0 bases, with 13 bases between them. Here the CDR3 reads CASSPGDRFSGNTIYF. In nucleotides, the CDR3 is TGCGCCAGCAGCCCTGGAGACAGGTTCTCTGGAAACACCATATATTTT.

This clonotype was detected many times. The chain employs TRBV20-1 and TRBJ2-5, with D unresolved. Trimming took off 2 bases at V and 2 bases at J, with 9 bases between the two ends. Germline assignment: CDR1 DFQATT and CDR2 SNEGSKA (reference sequence). The CDR3 is made up of 13 amino acids. DNA of the CDR3: TGCAGTGCTAGAATTACGGTACAAGAGACCCAGTACTTC. Translating gives CSARITVQETQYF.

As concerns this clonotype: A much larger clone lies a single base off, so this may be a read error. The chain uses TRBV4-3 and TRBJ2-3; TRBD2 matches at 7 bases. Germline assignment: CDR1 LGHNA and CDR2 YSLEER. The CDR3 loop spans 18 amino acids. The CDR3 sequence is CASSQERGREEVTATQYF. CDR3 bases: TGCGCCAGCAGCCAAGAACGAGGACGGGAGGAGGTAACAGCTACGCAGTATTTT.

This clonotype was seen many times. The chain joins TRBV14 to TRBJ2-5, with TRBD2 identical over 7 bases. Trimming at V came to 4 bases and at J to 5 bases, leaving 7 bases not matched to a gene. The V gene's germline CDR1 is SGHDN and CDR2 FVKESK. The CDR3 totals 14 residues. CDR3 in amino acids: CASSPRRGVETQYF. For the CDR3, the DNA is TGTGCCAGCAGCCCCCGCCGGGGGGTGGAGACCCAGTACTTC. The whole variable domain, filled in from reference TRBV14 and TRBJ2-5, reads EAGVTQFPSHSVIEKGQTVTLRCDPISGHDNLYWYRRVMGKEIKFLLHFVKESKQDESGMPNNRFLAERTGGTYSTLKVQPAELEDSGVYFCASSPRRGVETQYFGPGTRLLVL.

This clonotype was detected many times. V and J are TRBV13 and TRBJ2-1; D ambiguous. Germline loops: CDR1 PRHDT, CDR2 FYEKMQ (reference sequence). Deletions cut 5 bases from V and 2 bases from J, with 7 bases between. CDR3 length: 13 amino acids. CDR3 amino acids: CASSPDPYNEQFF. The CDR3 DNA sequence: TGTGCCAGCAGCCCAGACCCCTACAATGAGCAGTTCTTC.

This clonotype has only a few counts. The chain's CDR3 is CASSLGTGRSYEQYF. The DNA of the CDR3 is TGTGCCAGCAGCCTGGGGACAGGGAGGTCCTACGAGCAGTACTTC. This chain links TRBV9 with TRBJ2-7, with 9 bases matching TRBD1. CDR3 length equals 15 residues. With 4 bases clipped from V and 1 base from J, the junction kept 6 bases outside the gene matches. Germline loops: CDR1 SGDLS, CDR2 YYNGEE.

In DNA, the CDR3 is TGCAGTGCTAGAGACCTGATGAAAGATACGCAGTATTTT. Protein: CSARDLMKDTQYF. J is TRBJ2-3 and V is TRBV20-1; D remains ambiguous. Trimming took off 0 bases at V and 5 bases at J, with 9 bases between the two ends. The CDR3 extends over 13 amino acids. The germline V gene has CDR1 DFQATT and CDR2 SNEGSKA (reference sequence).

This clonotype was found many times. J is TRBJ1-3 and V is TRBV7-9; possible D gene TRBD1, 5 bases. V was shortened by 4 bases and J by 0 bases, with 10 bases between the two germline ends. The CDR3 consists of 15 residues. The germline V gene encodes CDR1 SEHNR and CDR2 FQNEAQ (reference sequence). In DNA, the CDR3 is TGTGCCAGCAGCTCAGGGATACGCTCTGGAAACACCATATATTTT. The encoded protein is CASSSGIRSGNTIYF. The whole variable domain, remainder taken from reference TRBV7-9 and TRBJ1-3, is DTGVSQNPRHKITKRGQNVTFRCDPISEHNRLYWYRQTLGQGPEFLTYFQNEAQLEKSRLLSDRFSAERPKGSFSTLEIQRTEQGDSAMYLCASSSGIRSGNTIYFGEGSWLTVV.

The gene calls are TRBV10-3 and TRBJ2-7; no clear D gene. V lost 3 bases to trimming and J lost 5 bases, with 5 bases between them. Germline V lookup: CDR1 ENHRY, CDR2 SYGVKD. CDR3 length equals 11 residues. CDR3 coding DNA: TGTGCCATCAGTGACACAGACGAGCAGTACTTC. It encodes CAISDTDEQYF.

This clonotype was seen more than once but under ten times. The chain is built from TRBV7-2 and TRBJ2-3; D is uncertain. Trimming stripped 4 bases from V and 2 bases from J, with 10 bases between. In germline, CDR1 is SGHTA, CDR2 FQGNSA. The CDR3 has 14 residues. The DNA for the CDR3 is TGTGCCAGCAGCTCGATCCGGGTCACAGATACGCAGTATTTT. Its translation: CASSSIRVTDTQYF.

V and J are TRBV7-9 and TRBJ2-7; 8 bases are a match to TRBD1. Germline V gene data show CDR1 as SEHNR and CDR2 as FQNEAQ (reference sequence). With 5 bases clipped from V and 0 bases from J, the junction kept 9 bases outside the gene matches. CDR3 length: 16 residues. The CDR3 loop is CASSPGTGQSSYEQYF. In DNA form, the CDR3 reads TGTGCCAGCAGCCCCGGGACAGGCCAAAGCTCCTACGAGCAGTACTTC.

In this sample, this clonotype turned up many times. In DNA form, the CDR3 reads TGCGCCAGCAGCTTGGGGGACCACCCTAACTATGGCTACACCTTC. Translation: CASSLGDHPNYGYTF. The chain carries TRBV5-1 and TRBJ1-2; tentative D call: TRBD1 (5 bases). CDR1 is SGHRS and CDR2 is YFSETQ in the germline V gene. The CDR3 loop spans 15 amino acids. V was shortened by 0 bases and J by 0 bases, with 9 bases between the two germline ends.